This T cell receptor beta chain was sequenced for a study of OX40 agonist ivuxolimab in advanced cancers. Study-wide context: Ivuxolimab is an agonistic anti-OX40 (CD134) antibody, and patients were treated with it. Study-level points and caveats: Clonal expansion by week 6 occurred in CD4+ and CD8+ blood T cells (at 0.1 to 3.0 mg/kg).

Trimming took 5 bases from V and 5 from J, leaving 7 bases between them. The CDR3 contains 11 residues. CDR1 and CDR2 (germline): SGHTA, FQGNSA. As for this clone: Its antigen is not identified.

Method: immunoSEQ multiplex PCR; TCRdb's copy keeps in-frame clones and lacks some. This table has approximately 63,000 clones, 79% appearing once. The sequence was obtained from an adult with an advanced solid tumor such as melanoma, head and neck, liver or kidney cancer. Specimen: CD4+ or CD8+ T cells sorted from blood, collected in a trial of the OX40 agonist ivuxolimab. This chain uses TRBV7-2 with TRBJ2-7; D gene ambiguous. The CDR3 sequence: CASSLLDEQYF. For the CDR3, the DNA is TGTGCCAGCAGCCTACTCGACGAGCAGTACTTC.